What follows are 22 T cell receptor beta chains derived from one specimen sequenced in a study of CD8+CD57+ T cells in acquired aplastic anemia. Using genomic DNA as the template, TCR beta VDJ and CDR3 profiling was carried out. TCRdb analysed the reads with MiXCR anew, one entry per CDR3 protein. The sample lists about 190,000 distinct CDR3 sequences, roughly 64% seen once, with 35% to 55% in the top ten. Sequenced sample: sorted CD4+, CD8+, or CD8+CD57+ T cells (not recorded which) from PBMCs. The receptors derive from a human donor with severe aplastic anemia or a healthy control (not recorded which).

The V gene is TRBV2, the J gene TRBJ2-5; D gene ambiguous. The CDR3 is 9 amino acids. CDR1 is SNHLY and CDR2 is FYNNEI in the germline V gene. V was trimmed by 3 bases and J by 9 bases, leaving 2 bases between them. The CDR3 region has the DNA TGTGCCAGCAGTGATCCCCAGTACTTC. Protein: CASSDPQYF.

In its sample, this clonotype was seen many times. This sequence joins TRBV19 and TRBJ2-4; possible D gene TRBD1, 6 bases. The CDR3 sequence is 14 residues long. V was shortened by 6 bases and J by 7 bases, with 16 bases between the two germline ends. The germline V gene has CDR1 LNHDA and CDR2 SQIVND (reference sequence). CDR3 residues: CASRTGSRGNIQYF. DNA of the CDR3: TGTGCCAGTAGGACAGGCTCCAGAGGGAACATTCAGTACTTC.

CDR3 protein: CASSFDVQRRGLNTEAFF. CDR3 DNA sequence: TGTGCCAGCAGTTTTGACGTCCAACGACGGGGGCTGAACACTGAAGCTTTCTTT. The chain links TRBV12-3 or TRBV12-4 to TRBJ1-1, with a possible D match to TRBD1 (6 bases). There are 18 residues in the CDR3. Trimming took off 3 bases at V and 0 bases at J, with 20 bases between the two ends.

This chain uses TRBV11-3 with TRBJ2-3; D is tentatively TRBD1 or TRBD2 (6 bases each). Germline lookup yields CDR1 SGHNT and CDR2 YENEEA. The V gene lost 5 bases and the J gene lost 2 bases, with 17 bases spanning the gap. The CDR3 has 16 amino acids. The CDR3 coding sequence is TGTGCCAGCAGCCCCTCCTGGAGGGGGTCCACAGATACGCAGTATTTT. Translated, it gives CASSPSWRGSTDTQYF.

In its sample, this clonotype was seen a few times. This chain connects TRBV11-1 to TRBJ2-7; no definite D call. Trimming cost V 5 bases and J 7 bases, with 6 bases left between them. Germline V gives CDR1 SGHAT, CDR2 FQDESV (reference sequence). The CDR3 has 10 amino acids. The CDR3 DNA reads as TGTGCCAGCAGCCACGATGAGCAGTACTTC. It yields the protein CASSHDEQYF. The whole variable domain, filled in from reference TRBV11-1 and TRBJ2-7, reads EAEVAQSPRYKITEKSQAVAFWCDPISGHATLYWYRQILGQGPELLVQFQDESVVDDSQLPKDRFSAERLKGVDSTLKIQPAELGDSAMYLCASSHDEQYFGPGTRLTVT.

A few counts support this clonotype. The V and J genes are TRBV15 and TRBJ2-7; 10 bases agree with TRBD1. CDR1 LNHNV and CDR2 YYDKDF come from the germline V gene (reference sequence). The ends lost 5 bases at V and 5 bases at J; junction bases unmatched: 9. The CDR3 runs 15 residues. CDR3 loop: CATSGGTGEVNEQYF. CDR3 sequence (DNA): TGTGCCACCAGCGGAGGGACAGGGGAGGTCAACGAGCAGTACTTC.

The chain couples TRBV7-9 to TRBJ2-1; 9 bases line up with TRBD2. The CDR3 runs to 15 residues. Unmatched junction bases numbered 7, after V lost 1 base and J lost 9 bases. In germline, CDR1 is SEHNR, CDR2 FQNEAQ (reference sequence). The CDR3 here is CASSLEPISGGEQFF. The CDR3 DNA reads TGTGCCAGCAGCTTAGAGCCGATTAGCGGGGGTGAGCAGTTCTTC. Full variable domain (outside the CDR3, taken from reference TRBV7-9 and TRBJ2-1): DTGVSQNPRHKITKRGQNVTFRCDPISEHNRLYWYRQTLGQGPEFLTYFQNEAQLEKSRLLSDRFSAERPKGSFSTLEIQRTEQGDSAMYLCASSLEPISGGEQFFGPGTRLTVL.

The chain links TRBV15 to TRBJ2-6; 11 bases align to TRBD2. V was pared by 3 bases and J by 2 bases, with 15 bases of the junction left unmatched. CDR1 and CDR2 from the germline V gene are LNHNV and YYDKDF (reference sequence). This CDR3 comprises 21 residues. The CDR3 protein is CATSSEGVLAGGLAGANVLTF. CDR3 sequence (DNA): TGTGCCACCAGCAGCGAGGGTGTGCTAGCGGGGGGTCTCGCTGGGGCCAACGTCCTGACTTTC.

J is TRBJ2-3 and V is TRBV20-1; D gene unclear. V lost 7 bases, J lost 0 bases, and 11 bases lay in between. The germline gives CDR1 DFQATT, CDR2 SNEGSKA (reference sequence). This CDR3 has 13 amino acids. The CDR3 here is CSVQAVSTDTQYF. The CDR3 bases are TGCAGTGTCCAGGCTGTGAGCACAGATACGCAGTATTTT.

V usage is TRBV5-4 and J usage is TRBJ2-1, with 9 bases matching TRBD2. The CDR3 length is 17 residues. The germline V gene has CDR1 SGHNT and CDR2 YYREEE (reference sequence). V shed 4 bases and J 3 bases; nucleotides not matched to a gene: 11. The CDR3 sequence is CASSDPVSRGGYNEQFF. CDR3 nucleotides: TGTGCCAGCAGCGACCCAGTATCGCGGGGGGGCTACAATGAGCAGTTCTTC. Complete variable domain (other parts from reference TRBV5-4 and TRBJ2-1): ETGVTQSPTHLIKTRGQQVTLRCSSQSGHNTVSWYQQALGQGPQFIFQYYREEENGRGNFPPRFSGLQFPNYSSELNVNALELDDSALYLCASSDPVSRGGYNEQFFGPGTRLTVL.

The sample holds a few counts of this clonotype. V and J are TRBV20-1 and TRBJ2-7, with D hard to call. The CDR3 runs 12 residues. Trimming shortened V by 3 bases and J by 1 base, and 7 bases separated the two germline ends. CDR1 DFQATT and CDR2 SNEGSKA come from the germline V gene (reference sequence). The CDR3 region is CSASVLSYEQYF. The CDR3 nucleotides are TGCAGTGCTAGTGTGCTTTCCTACGAGCAGTACTTC.

The V and J genes are TRBV11-3 and TRBJ2-7; possibly TRBD1 for D (6 bases). V was shortened by 3 bases and J by 2 bases, with 11 bases between the two germline ends. In germline, CDR1 is SGHNT, CDR2 YENEEA. This CDR3 spans 14 amino acids. CDR3 sequence: CASSLDSETYEQYF. The CDR3 DNA follows: TGTGCCAGCAGCTTGGACAGTGAAACCTACGAGCAGTACTTC. Drawing the rest from reference TRBV11-3 and TRBJ2-7, the complete variable domain is EAGVVQSPRYKIIEKKQPVAFWCNPISGHNTLYWYLQNLGQGPELLIRYENEEAVDDSQLPKDRFSAERLKGVDSTLKIQPAELGDSAVYLCASSLDSETYEQYFGPGTRLTVT.

This clonotype came up many times. V and J are TRBV20-1 and TRBJ1-6; D unresolved. The length of the CDR3 is 12 residues. The V end lost 1 base, the J end lost 14 bases, and 12 bases lay between the germline ends. Germline CDR1 DFQATT, CDR2 SNEGSKA (reference sequence). The CDR3 sequence: CSARVLGSSLHF. The CDR3 region has the DNA TGCAGTGCTAGAGTATTAGGGAGCTCCCTCCACTTT.

Regarding this clonotype: The CDR3 does not close with the conserved phenylalanine or tryptophan, likely indicating a read error. The DNA is left out, because the CDR3 cannot be placed on it with certainty; the CDR3 is given as TCRdb lists it. The V gene is TRBV7-9, the J gene TRBJ2-2. From its first to its last residue, the CDR3 has 9 amino acids. CDR1 SEHNR and CDR2 FQNEAQ come from the germline V gene (reference sequence). CDR3 loop: CASSADLFS.

The chain links TRBV19 to TRBJ2-7, with D perhaps assigned TRBD1 or TRBD2 (5 bases each). The CDR3 is made up of 16 amino acids. CDR1 is LNHDA, CDR2 SQIVND, per germline (reference sequence). V lost 5 bases to trimming and J lost 3 bases, with 20 bases between them. The CDR3 spells CASSGPGTGEGYEQYF. CDR3 in DNA: TGTGCCAGTAGTGGGCCCGGGACGGGTGAGGGCTACGAGCAGTACTTC.

This chain links TRBV6-5 with TRBJ2-7; weak D call: TRBD2 (6 bases). The CDR3 totals 13 residues. V lost 8 bases and J lost 7, with 18 bases in between. Germline V gene data show CDR1 as MNHEY and CDR2 as SVGAGI. The CDR3 loop reads CASRRGRSGEQYF. CDR3 nucleotides: TGTGCCAGCCGCCGGGGGAGGTCTGGAGAGCAGTACTTC.

This clonotype appeared a few times. The CDR3 region is CATSEPGLAGPDTQYF. As DNA, the CDR3 is TGTGCCACCAGTGAACCGGGACTAGCGGGACCAGATACGCAGTATTTT. The rearrangement uses TRBV24-1 and TRBJ2-3; 13 positions agree with TRBD2. The CDR3 loop spans 16 amino acids. V trimming: 4 bases; J trimming: 4 bases; junction bases outside the gene matches: 4. Germline CDR1 reads KGHDR; CDR2 reads SFDVKD.

This rearrangement joins TRBV20-1 to TRBJ1-4; a possible D gene is TRBD1 (6 bases). V was pared by 0 bases and J by 4 bases, with 12 bases between. The germline gives CDR1 DFQATT, CDR2 SNEGSKA (reference sequence). The CDR3 length is 15 residues. CDR3 in amino acids: CSARDLGQSNEKLFF. CDR3 nucleotides: TGCAGTGCTAGAGATCTCGGACAGAGTAATGAAAAACTGTTTTTT.

The chain carries TRBV7-3 and TRBJ2-7; D gene unclear. V dropped 6 bases and J dropped 0 bases, with 9 bases sitting between them. CDR1 is SGHTA, CDR2 FQGTGA, per germline. This CDR3 is 13 amino acids long. Here the CDR3 DNA reads TGTGCCAGCAGTCCCCATCCCTCCTACGAGCAGTACTTC. Its translation: CASSPHPSYEQYF.

The gene calls are TRBV19 and TRBJ2-5, with 7 bases lining up with TRBD2. CDR3 length: 12 residues. V lost 9 bases to trimming and J lost 4 bases; unmatched junction nucleotides: 5. Germline values: CDR1 LNHDA, CDR2 SQIVND (reference sequence). The CDR3 loop is CASGGWGETQYF. DNA of the CDR3: TGTGCCAGCGGGGGGTGGGGAGAGACCCAGTACTTC. The variable domain in full, with the rest retrieved from reference TRBV19 and TRBJ2-5, is DGGITQSPKYLFRKEGQNVTLSCEQNLNHDAMYWYRQDPGQGLRLIYYSQIVNDFQKGDIAEGYSVSREKKESFPLTVTSAQKNPTAFYLCASGGWGETQYFGPGTRLLVL.

Points on this clonotype: A read error may account for a junction end that differs from germline. The chain has TRBV7-9 and TRBJ1-2, with 10 positions matching TRBD1. CDR1 is SEHNR and CDR2 is FQNEAQ in the germline V gene (reference sequence). The CDR3 has 13 residues. The CDR3 DNA reads as TGCGCCAGCCGGACGACAGGGGGCCATGGCTACACCTTC. It yields the protein CASRTTGGHGYTF.

This clonotype came up many times. The junction shows a germline mismatch at one end, possibly a read error. This chain joins TRBV7-7 and TRBJ1-1; D is undetermined. In germline, CDR1 is SSHAT, CDR2 FNYEAQ (reference sequence). The CDR3 loop spans 13 amino acids. CDR3 residues: CASSDGLGTEAFF. Written as DNA, the CDR3 is TGTGCTAGCAGCGACGGTCTCGGCACTGAAGCTTTCTTT.